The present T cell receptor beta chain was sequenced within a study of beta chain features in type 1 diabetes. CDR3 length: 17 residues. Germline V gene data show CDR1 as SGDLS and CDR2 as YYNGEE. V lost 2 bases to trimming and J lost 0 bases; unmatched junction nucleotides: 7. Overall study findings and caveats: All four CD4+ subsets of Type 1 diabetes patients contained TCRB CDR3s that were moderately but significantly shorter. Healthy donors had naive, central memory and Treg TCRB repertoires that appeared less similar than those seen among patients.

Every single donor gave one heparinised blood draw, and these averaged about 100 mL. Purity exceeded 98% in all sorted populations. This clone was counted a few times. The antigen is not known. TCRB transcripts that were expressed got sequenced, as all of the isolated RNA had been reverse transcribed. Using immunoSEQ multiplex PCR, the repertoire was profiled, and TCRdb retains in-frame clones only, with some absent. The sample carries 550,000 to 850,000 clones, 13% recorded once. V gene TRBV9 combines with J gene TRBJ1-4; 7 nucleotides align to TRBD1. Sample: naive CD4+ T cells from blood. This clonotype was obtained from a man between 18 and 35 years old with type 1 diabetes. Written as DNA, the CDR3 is TGTGCCAGCAGCGTGTCTCCCCAGGGGGCAACTAATGAAAAACTGTTTTTT. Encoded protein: CASSVSPQGATNEKLFF.